This entry describes one TCR beta chain. This sample is drawn from a study of CD8+ T cells in alopecia areata. Study summary: Treated patients took oral tofacitinib at 5 to 10 mg twice daily.

Sequencing used cDNA as its template, made by extracting RNA and reverse transcribing it. The data were produced by immunoSEQ multiplex PCR, yet TCRdb's version contains in-frame clones alone and is incomplete. The data hold about 180,000 clones, with approximately 59% observed a single time. CDR3 length equals 14 residues. V gave up 3 bases and J gave up 5 bases; unmatched junction bases: 2. Germline lookup yields CDR1 MGHRA and CDR2 YSYEKL. The chain recombines TRBV4-1 with TRBJ1-1; the match to TRBD1 covers 11 bases. The sequencing here drew on CD4+ T cells sorted from blood, taken at week 0. The sequence was collected from a human donor with alopecia areata. CDR3 nucleotides: TGCGCCAGCAGCCAGGGACAGGGGGAAACTGAAGCTTTCTTT. It specifies CASSQGQGETEAFF.